This entry is about one T cell receptor beta chain. This sample is part of a study of blood T cell repertoires in COVID-19. In the study overall: Both acute and convalescent COVID-19 samples were obtained from the United States, Italy and Spain.

Per the authors' pipeline: Reference gene primer amplification in the assay estimated nucleated cell counts. Repertoires were generated with immunoSEQ multiplex PCR, while TCRdb's copy carries only in-frame clones and drops some. V, J and clone size derive from that table, while D and trimming were established from the DNA sequence. The sample has fewer than 300,000 clones, roughly 84% seen once. V dropped 7 bases and J dropped 5; count of bases not matched to a gene: 5. Germline V gene sequence: CDR1 GTSNPN, CDR2 SVGIG (reference sequence). CDR3 size: 12 residues. The material sequenced was peripheral blood. The TCR comes from a woman under 30 with acute or convalescent COVID-19. The chain is built from TRBV30 and TRBJ1-5; TRBD1 matches 7 bases. The CDR3 protein is CAYDRDDQPQHF. The CDR3 DNA reads as TGTGCCTACGACAGGGACGATCAGCCCCAGCATTTT.